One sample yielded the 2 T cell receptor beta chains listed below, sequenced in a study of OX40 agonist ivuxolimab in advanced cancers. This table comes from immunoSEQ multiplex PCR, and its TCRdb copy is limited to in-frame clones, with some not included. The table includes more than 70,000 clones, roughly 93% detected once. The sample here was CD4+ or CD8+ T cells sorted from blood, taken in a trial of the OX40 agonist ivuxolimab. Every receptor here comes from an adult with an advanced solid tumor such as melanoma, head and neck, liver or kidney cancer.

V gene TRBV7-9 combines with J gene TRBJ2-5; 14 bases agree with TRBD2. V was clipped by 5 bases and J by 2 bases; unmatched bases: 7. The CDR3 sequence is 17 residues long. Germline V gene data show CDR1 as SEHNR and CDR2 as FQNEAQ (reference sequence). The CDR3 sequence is CASSPGRLAGGQETQYF. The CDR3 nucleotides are TGTGCCAGCAGCCCGGGCCGACTAGCGGGAGGGCAAGAGACCCAGTACTTC.

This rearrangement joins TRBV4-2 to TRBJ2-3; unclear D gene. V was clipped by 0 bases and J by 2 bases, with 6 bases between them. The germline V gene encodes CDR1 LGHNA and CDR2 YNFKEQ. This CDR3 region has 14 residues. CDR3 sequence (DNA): TGTGCCAGCAGCCAAGATACCTACACAGATACGCAGTATTTT. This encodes CASSQDTYTDTQYF.